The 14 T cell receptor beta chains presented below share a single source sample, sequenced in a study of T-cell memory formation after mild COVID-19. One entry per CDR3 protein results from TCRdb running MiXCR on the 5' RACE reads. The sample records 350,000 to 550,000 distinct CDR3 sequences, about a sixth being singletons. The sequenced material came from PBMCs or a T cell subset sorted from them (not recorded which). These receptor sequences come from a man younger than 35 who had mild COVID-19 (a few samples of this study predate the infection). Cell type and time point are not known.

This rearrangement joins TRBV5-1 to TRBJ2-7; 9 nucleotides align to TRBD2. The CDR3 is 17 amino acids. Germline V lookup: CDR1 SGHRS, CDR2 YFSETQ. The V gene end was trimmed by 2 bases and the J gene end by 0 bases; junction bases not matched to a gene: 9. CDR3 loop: CASSFGQLAGASYEQYF. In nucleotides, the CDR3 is TGCGCCAGCAGCTTCGGCCAACTAGCGGGTGCCTCCTACGAGCAGTACTTC.

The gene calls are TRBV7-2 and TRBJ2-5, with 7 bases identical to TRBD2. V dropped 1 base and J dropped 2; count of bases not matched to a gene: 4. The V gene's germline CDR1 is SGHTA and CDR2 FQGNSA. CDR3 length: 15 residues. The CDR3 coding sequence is TGTGCCAGCAGCTTAGTAACGGGGGGACAAGAGACCCAGTACTTC. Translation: CASSLVTGGQETQYF.

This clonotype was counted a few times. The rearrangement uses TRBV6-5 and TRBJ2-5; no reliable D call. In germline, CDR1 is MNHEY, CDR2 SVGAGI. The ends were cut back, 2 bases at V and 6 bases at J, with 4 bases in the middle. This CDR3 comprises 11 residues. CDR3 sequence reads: CASSYGQTQYF. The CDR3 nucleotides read TGTGCCAGCAGTTACGGCCAGACCCAGTACTTC.

CDR3: CASSTGQGWTEAFF. Here the CDR3 DNA reads TGTGCCAGTAGTACTGGACAGGGCTGGACTGAAGCTTTCTTT. V gene TRBV19 combines with J gene TRBJ1-1; 8 nucleotides line up with TRBD1. Germline-derived CDR1 and CDR2 are LNHDA and SQIVND (reference sequence). The CDR3 totals 14 residues. Trimming cost V 4 bases and J 5 bases; bases outside gene matches: 6.

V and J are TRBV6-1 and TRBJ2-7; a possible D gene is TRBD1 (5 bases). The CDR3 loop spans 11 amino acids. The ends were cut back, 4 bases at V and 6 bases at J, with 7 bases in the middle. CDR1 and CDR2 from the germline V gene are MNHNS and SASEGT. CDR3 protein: CASSGGGEQYF. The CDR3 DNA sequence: TGTGCCAGCAGTGGGGGCGGCGAGCAGTACTTC.

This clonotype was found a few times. The CDR3 loop reads CASSQAPGLGHEQYF. Here the CDR3 DNA reads TGCGCCAGCAGCCAAGCCCCCGGACTAGGCCACGAGCAGTACTTC. The gene calls are TRBV4-3 and TRBJ2-7, with 7 bases matching TRBD2. J gave up 5 bases and V 1 base, and 8 bases lay outside the gene matches. The CDR3 extends over 15 amino acids. Germline lookup yields CDR1 LGHNA and CDR2 YSLEER.

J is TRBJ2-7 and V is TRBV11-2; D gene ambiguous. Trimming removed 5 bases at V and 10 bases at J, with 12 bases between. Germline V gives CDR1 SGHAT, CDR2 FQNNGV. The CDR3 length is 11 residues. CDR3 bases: TGTGCCAGCAGCCGTCTCTTAAATCAGTACTTC. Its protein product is CASSRLLNQYF.

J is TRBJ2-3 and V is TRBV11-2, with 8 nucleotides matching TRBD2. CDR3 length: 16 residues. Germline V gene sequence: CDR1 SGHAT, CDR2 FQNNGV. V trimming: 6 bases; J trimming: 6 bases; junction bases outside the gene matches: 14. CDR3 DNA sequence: TGTGCCAGCAGACTAACGCGGGGGGCGGGGCTGGATACGCAGTATTTT. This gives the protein CASRLTRGAGLDTQYF.

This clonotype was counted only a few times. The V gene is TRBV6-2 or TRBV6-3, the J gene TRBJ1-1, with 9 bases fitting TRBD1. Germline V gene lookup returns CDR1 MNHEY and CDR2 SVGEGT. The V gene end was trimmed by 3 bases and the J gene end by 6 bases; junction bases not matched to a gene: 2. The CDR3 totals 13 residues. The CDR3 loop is CASSYGTGPEAFF. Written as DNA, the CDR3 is TGTGCCAGCAGTTATGGGACAGGGCCTGAAGCTTTCTTT.

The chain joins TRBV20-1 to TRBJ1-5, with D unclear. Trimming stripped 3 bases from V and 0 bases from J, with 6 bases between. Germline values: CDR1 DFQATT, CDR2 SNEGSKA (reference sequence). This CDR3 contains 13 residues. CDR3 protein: CSASIDSNQPQHF. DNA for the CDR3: TGCAGTGCTAGCATTGATAGCAATCAGCCCCAGCATTTT.

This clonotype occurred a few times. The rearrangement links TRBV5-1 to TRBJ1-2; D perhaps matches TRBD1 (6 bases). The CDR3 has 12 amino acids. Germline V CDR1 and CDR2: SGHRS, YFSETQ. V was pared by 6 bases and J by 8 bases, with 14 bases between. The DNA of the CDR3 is TGCGCCAGCACCCAAAGGGGGGAAGGCTACACCTTC. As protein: CASTQRGEGYTF.

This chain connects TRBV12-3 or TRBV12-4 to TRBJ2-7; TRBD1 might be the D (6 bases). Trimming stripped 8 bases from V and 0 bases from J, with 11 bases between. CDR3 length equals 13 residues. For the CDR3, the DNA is TGTGCCAGCCGAGGGGGAAGCTCCTACGAGCAGTACTTC. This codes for CASRGGSSYEQYF.

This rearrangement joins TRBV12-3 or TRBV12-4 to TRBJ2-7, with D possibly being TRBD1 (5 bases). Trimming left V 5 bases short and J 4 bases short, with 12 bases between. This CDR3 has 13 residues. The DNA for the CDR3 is TGTGCCAGCAGTCGACAGAGGAATTACGAGCAGTACTTC. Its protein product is CASSRQRNYEQYF.

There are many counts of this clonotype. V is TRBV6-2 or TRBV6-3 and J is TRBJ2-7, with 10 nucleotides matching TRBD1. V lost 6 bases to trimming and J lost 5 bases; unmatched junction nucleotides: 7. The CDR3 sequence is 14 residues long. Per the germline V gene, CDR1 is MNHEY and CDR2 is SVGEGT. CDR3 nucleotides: TGTGCCAGCAGCCGACGGACAGGGGGAAACGAGCAGTACGTC. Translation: CASSRRTGGNEQYV.